Sequencing of this T cell receptor beta chain was carried out in a study of brain T cells in children with intractable seizures. General observations from the study: Pre-surgery blood may have been undersampled, hiding some clones. Only CDR3 sequence similarity suggested viral specificity, without known HCMV serostatus.

Described time point: blood from clinic visit 5 months post-surgery; TSC patient then seizure free. The sequenced cases were selected for having the highest brain T cell transcript signatures. Assay used: immunoSEQ multiplex PCR; TCRdb lists only in-frame clones, some missing. This table holds about 340,000 clones, roughly 92% found once. The CDR3 runs to 12 residues. With 4 bases removed from V and 10 bases from J, the gap between germline ends came to 11 bases. In regard to this clone: What it binds is unknown.

This TCR came from a boy younger than two with tuberous sclerosis and intractable seizures. The sample was peripheral blood, taken roughly 5 months after surgery. The chain employs TRBV12-3 or TRBV12-4 and TRBJ2-1; maybe TRBD1 (5 bases). The chain's CDR3 is CASSYPGYEQFF. The CDR3 DNA reads as TGTGCCAGCAGTTATCCAGGGTACGAGCAGTTCTTC.